This TCR beta chain was observed in a study of blood T cell repertoires in COVID-19. In the study overall: Spain, Italy and the United States supplied samples that represented acute and convalescent COVID-19. The analysed material was cDNA or gDNA that came from T cells, B-cell-depleted T cells, or PBMCs.

The trim removed 3 bases at V and 7 bases at J, leaving 10 bases unmatched. The CDR3 runs 15 residues. Germline V gene lookup returns CDR1 MGHRA and CDR2 YSYEKL. Under the authors' procedure: Amplifying reference gene primers gave estimates of nucleated cell counts. Method: immunoSEQ multiplex PCR; TCRdb's copy keeps in-frame clones and lacks some. V, J and clone size are those of that table, while D and trimming were read from the DNA. The table includes roughly 100,000 clones, around 90% detected once. This sequence originates from a woman aged 80 or over in a cohort sampled during active COVID-19. The chain carries TRBV4-1 and TRBJ2-7; 9 nucleotides align to TRBD1. Sequenced material: peripheral blood. CDR3 in amino acids: CASSQLGTGLGEQYF. CDR3 bases: TGCGCCAGCAGCCAGCTCGGGACAGGGTTAGGAGAGCAGTACTTC.